The 20 T cell receptor beta chains below all came from one sample that was sequenced in a study of response to subunit inactivated influenza vaccine. TCRdb re-analysed the RT-PCR reads in MiXCR, keeping a single row per CDR3 protein. The sample holds 650,000 to 800,000 distinct CDR3 sequences, around 14% seen once. This specimen consisted of PBMCs from blood, obtained 14 days before vaccination. The receptors were sampled from a man aged 50 to 59 who received an inactivated influenza vaccine.

The chain links TRBV2 to TRBJ2-5; TRBD1 aligns across 7 bases. Unmatched junction bases numbered 7, after V lost 5 bases and J lost 4 bases. The CDR3 loop spans 14 amino acids. Germline CDR1 SNHLY, CDR2 FYNNEI. In DNA form, the CDR3 reads TGTGCCAGCAGTCCAAGGACAGGAACAGAGACCCAGTACTTC. Translated, it gives CASSPRTGTETQYF.

The V call is TRBV5-1, the J call TRBJ2-3, with D possibly being TRBD2 (5 bases). V lost 0 bases, J lost 10 bases, and 12 bases lay in between. Germline loops: CDR1 SGHRS, CDR2 YFSETQ. The CDR3 consists of 13 residues. This CDR3 is CASSLELAASQYF. In DNA, the CDR3 is TGCGCCAGCAGCTTGGAGCTAGCAGCCTCGCAGTATTTT.

The V and J genes are TRBV9 and TRBJ2-7; perhaps TRBD2 as D (6 bases). Trimming cost V 3 bases and J 5 bases, with 15 bases left between them. CDR1 SGDLS and CDR2 YYNGEE come from the germline V gene. The CDR3 runs 14 residues. CDR3 nucleotides: TGTGCCAGCAGCGGTTGGGGAGGACTCGACGAGCAGTACTTC. It encodes CASSGWGGLDEQYF.

This clonotype showed up just a few times. The V and J genes are TRBV11-2 and TRBJ2-1; 8 bases agree with TRBD2. With V trimmed by 3 bases and J by 5 bases, 9 bases remained unmatched. CDR3 length equals 16 residues. CDR1 is SGHAT, CDR2 FQNNGV, per germline. The CDR3 reads CASSFRYSGVDNEQFF. CDR3 nucleotide sequence: TGTGCCAGCAGCTTCCGATATAGCGGGGTCGACAATGAGCAGTTCTTC.

This clonotype has just a few counts. CDR3 sequence: CASSPRASLGEQFF. CDR3 sequence (DNA): TGTGCCAGCAGCCCCCGGGCTAGCCTGGGGGAGCAGTTCTTC. This rearrangement joins TRBV9 to TRBJ2-1, with D perhaps matching TRBD2 (5 bases). The germline gives CDR1 SGDLS, CDR2 YYNGEE. Trimming cost V 4 bases and J 10 bases, with 18 bases left between them. The CDR3 contains 14 residues.

This clonotype appeared a few times. The V call is TRBV27, the J call TRBJ2-2, with 10 bases identical to TRBD2. In germline, CDR1 is MNHEY, CDR2 SMNVEV (reference sequence). J gave up 7 bases and V 5 bases, and 10 bases lay outside the gene matches. The CDR3 length is 16 residues. The CDR3 spells CASSGGAGGRGGELFF. The CDR3 DNA reads TGTGCCAGCAGTGGAGGAGCGGGGGGGCGTGGCGGGGAGCTGTTTTTT.

This clonotype showed up many times. The chain couples TRBV3-1 to TRBJ2-7, with 8 nucleotides matching TRBD2. This CDR3 has 14 amino acids. Trimming cost V 1 base and J 6 bases; bases outside gene matches: 5. CDR1 and CDR2 (germline): LGHDT, YNNKEL (reference sequence). The CDR3 DNA reads as TGTGCCAGCAGCCAAGGTAGCGGGACTCGCGAGCAGTACTTC. It specifies CASSQGSGTREQYF.

In its sample, this clonotype was seen many times. The rearrangement links TRBV27 to TRBJ2-2; unclear D gene. Trimming pared 5 bases from V and 2 bases from J, leaving 9 bases between. Germline values: CDR1 MNHEY, CDR2 SMNVEV (reference sequence). The CDR3 consists of 14 residues. The CDR3 DNA reads as TGTGCCAGCAGTCCTCGACTCAACACCGGGGAGCTGTTTTTT. Amino acids: CASSPRLNTGELFF.

The sample holds many counts of this clonotype. The J gene is TRBJ2-7, the V gene TRBV20-1, with TRBD1 identical over 9 bases. This CDR3 has 14 amino acids. Germline V CDR1 and CDR2: DFQATT, SNEGSKA (reference sequence). Trimming at V came to 3 bases and at J to 6 bases, leaving 9 bases not matched to a gene. The CDR3 protein is CSARAGTGLVEQYF. The CDR3 DNA reads TGCAGTGCTAGGGCCGGGACAGGGCTCGTCGAGCAGTACTTC.

This clonotype was counted only a few times. V gene TRBV11-2 combines with J gene TRBJ2-1; either TRBD1 or TRBD2 may supply D (7 bases each). V was pared by 3 bases and J by 3 bases, with 21 bases between. Germline CDR1 SGHAT, CDR2 FQNNGV. This CDR3 contains 18 residues. The DNA of the CDR3 is TGTGCCAGCAGCTTCAGTGGGAGGGGGCGACTTAACTACAATGAGCAGTTCTTC. Amino acid sequence: CASSFSGRGRLNYNEQFF. Variable domain in full (rest from reference TRBV11-2 and TRBJ2-1): EAGVAQSPRYKIIEKRQSVAFWCNPISGHATLYWYQQILGQGPKLLIQFQNNGVVDDSQLPKDRFSAERLKGVDSTLKIQPAKLEDSAVYLCASSFSGRGRLNYNEQFFGPGTRLTVL.

The J gene is TRBJ2-7, the V gene TRBV6-1, with 8 bases identical to TRBD1. The ends lost 4 bases at V and 3 bases at J; junction bases unmatched: 8. The CDR3 spans 15 residues. Per germline, CDR1 MNHNS and CDR2 SASEGT. CDR3 loop: CASSGNRGRGYEQYF. CDR3 nucleotide sequence: TGTGCCAGCAGTGGGAACAGGGGGAGAGGCTACGAGCAGTACTTC.

This clonotype was observed a few times. The chain has TRBV5-1 and TRBJ2-7; D is possibly TRBD1 (5 bases). The CDR3 spans 15 residues. Germline V CDR1 and CDR2: SGHRS, YFSETQ. V lost 4 bases and J 0 bases, leaving 14 bases between the germline ends. CDR3 protein: CASSQRPDSSYEQYF. CDR3 nucleotide sequence: TGCGCCAGCAGCCAAAGACCCGACAGCTCCTACGAGCAGTACTTC.

This clonotype was seen more than once but under ten times. The DNA of the CDR3 is TGCGCCAGCAGCCAAGGAAGAGGTCTGATACATTCACCCCTCCACTTT. The encoded protein is CASSQGRGLIHSPLHF. V usage is TRBV4-3 and J usage is TRBJ1-6, with unresolved D. The CDR3 runs 16 residues. Germline CDR1 is LGHNA and CDR2 is YSLEER. Deletions cut 1 base from V and 8 bases from J, with 15 bases between.

This clonotype was detected a few times. V usage is TRBV4-2 and J usage is TRBJ2-1; D might be TRBD2 (5 bases). This CDR3 has 17 amino acids. Trimming removed 0 bases at V and 4 bases at J, with 16 bases between. Germline V gene data show CDR1 as LGHNA and CDR2 as YNFKEQ. CDR3 nucleotides: TGTGCCAGCAGCCAAGATAATCCCTGGGAGACTTACAATGAGCAGTTCTTC. Translating it yields CASSQDNPWETYNEQFF.

The V and J genes are TRBV18 and TRBJ1-4; 8 nucleotides match TRBD1. CDR3 length equals 15 residues. With V trimmed by 3 bases and J by 5 bases, 5 bases remained unmatched. CDR1 KGHSH and CDR2 LQKENI come from the germline V gene. The CDR3 DNA reads TGTGCCAGCTCACCGGACAGGGATCGCAATGAAAAACTGTTTTTT. Amino acid sequence: CASSPDRDRNEKLFF.

This clonotype was observed a few times. V is TRBV6-1 and J is TRBJ1-1; D is possibly TRBD1 (6 bases). The CDR3 loop spans 15 amino acids. V lost 5 bases and J lost 5, with 18 bases in between. Germline CDR1 reads MNHNS; CDR2 reads SASEGT. The CDR3 DNA sequence: TGTGCCAGCAGTCCCCGTGGAGGGGGATGGACTGAAGCTTTCTTT. This sequence encodes CASSPRGGGWTEAFF.

This rearrangement joins TRBV6-5 to TRBJ1-1; 12 nucleotides agree with TRBD1. Per the germline V gene, CDR1 is MNHEY and CDR2 is SVGAGI. CDR3 length: 18 amino acids. The trim removed 1 base at V and 5 bases at J, leaving 11 bases unmatched. CDR3 protein: CASSYFPGTGGAGTEAFF. The DNA for the CDR3 is TGTGCCAGCAGTTACTTCCCCGGGACAGGGGGCGCTGGGACTGAAGCTTTCTTT.

This clonotype showed up just a few times. The gene calls are TRBV9 and TRBJ2-3; 9 bases line up with TRBD2. Losses at the gene ends were 0 bases for V and 4 bases for J; bases not matched to a gene: 6. The CDR3 runs 16 residues. Germline CDR1 SGDLS, CDR2 YYNGEE. The CDR3 spells CASSVGISGGSDTQYF. The CDR3, as DNA: TGTGCCAGCAGCGTAGGAATAAGCGGGGGGTCAGATACGCAGTATTTT.

The chain carries TRBV7-6 and TRBJ2-3; D gene ambiguous. This CDR3 contains 13 residues. CDR1 SGHVS and CDR2 FNYEAQ come from the germline V gene. The V gene lost 1 base and the J gene lost 10 bases, with 12 bases spanning the gap. CDR3 bases: TGTGCCAGCAGCTTAGAGAGTCGGAGTCCGCAGTATTTT. Its protein is CASSLESRSPQYF.

This clonotype was detected many times. This sequence joins TRBV20-1 and TRBJ2-4; D remains ambiguous. With 2 bases removed from V and 0 bases from J, the gap between germline ends came to 5 bases. Germline CDR1 reads DFQATT; CDR2 reads SNEGSKA (reference sequence). CDR3 length: 13 amino acids. This CDR3 is CSARSLAKNIQYF. In nucleotides, the CDR3 is TGCAGTGCTAGATCTTTAGCCAAAAACATTCAGTACTTC.